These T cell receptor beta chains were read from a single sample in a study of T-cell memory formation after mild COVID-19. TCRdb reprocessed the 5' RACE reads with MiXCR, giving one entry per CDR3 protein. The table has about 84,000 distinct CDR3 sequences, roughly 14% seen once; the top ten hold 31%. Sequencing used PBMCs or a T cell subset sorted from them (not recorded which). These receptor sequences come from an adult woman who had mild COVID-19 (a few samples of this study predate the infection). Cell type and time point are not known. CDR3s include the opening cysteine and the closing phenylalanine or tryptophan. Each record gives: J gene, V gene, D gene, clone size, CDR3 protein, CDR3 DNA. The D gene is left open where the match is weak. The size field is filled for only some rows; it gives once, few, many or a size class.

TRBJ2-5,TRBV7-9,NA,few,CASSARMVPDLTVKGTQYF,TGTGCCAGCAGCGCCCGAATGGTCCCGGACCTTACCGTTAAGGGGACCCAGTACTTC
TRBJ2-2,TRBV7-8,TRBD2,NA,CASSTWGHEIAGDSGELFF,TGTGCCAGCAGCACATGGGGTCATGAGATAGCGGGAGACTCCGGGGAGCTGTTTTTT
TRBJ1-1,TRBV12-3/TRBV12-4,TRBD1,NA,CASSPDRRAEAFF,TGTGCCAGCAGTCCGGACAGGAGAGCTGAAGCTTTCTTT
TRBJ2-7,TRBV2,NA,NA,CASKRFSGVGYEQYF,TGTGCCAGCAAACGTTTCTCTGGAGTGGGCTACGAGCAGTACTTC
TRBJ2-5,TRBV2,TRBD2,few,CASLAGVGETQYF,TGTGCCAGCCTAGCGGGAGTTGGGGAGACCCAGTACTTC
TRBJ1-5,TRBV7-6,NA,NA,CASSLLGGGNQPQHF,TGTGCCAGCAGCTTACTCGGTGGAGGCAATCAGCCCCAGCATTTT
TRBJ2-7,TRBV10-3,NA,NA,CAISERALWEQYF,TGTGCCATCAGTGAGAGGGCTTTGTGGGAGCAGTACTTC
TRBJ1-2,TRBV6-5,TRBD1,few,CASSYQPGTGSYGYTF,TGTGCCAGCAGTTACCAACCCGGGACAGGATCCTATGGCTACACCTTC
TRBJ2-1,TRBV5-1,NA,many,CASSWRGYNEQFF,TGCGCCAGCAGCTGGAGGGGCTACAATGAGCAGTTCTTC
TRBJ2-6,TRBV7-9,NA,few,CASSLGVGSIAGANVLTF,TGTGCCAGCAGCTTAGGAGTAGGGTCAATAGCTGGGGCCAACGTCCTGACTTTC
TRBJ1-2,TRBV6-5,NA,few,CASSYRTAYGYTF,TGTGCCAGCAGTTATCGGACGGCCTATGGCTACACCTTC
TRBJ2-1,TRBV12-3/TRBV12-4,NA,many,CASSLGVYNEQFF,TGTGCCAGCAGTTTGGGGGTATACAATGAGCAGTTCTTC
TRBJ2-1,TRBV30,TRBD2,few,CAWSPGLAGESYNEQFF,TGTGCCTGGAGTCCGGGACTAGCGGGAGAATCCTACAATGAGCAGTTCTTC
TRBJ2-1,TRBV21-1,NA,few,CASSKWASDNEQFF,TGTGCCAGCAGCAAATGGGCCAGCGATAATGAGCAGTTCTTC
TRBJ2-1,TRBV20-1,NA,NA,CSAREATGYNEQFF,TGCAGTGCCCGAGAGGCGACCGGCTACAATGAGCAGTTCTTC
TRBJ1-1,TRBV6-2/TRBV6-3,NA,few,CASSLYRVEDTEAFF,TGTGCCAGCAGTTTGTACAGGGTAGAGGACACTGAAGCTTTCTTT
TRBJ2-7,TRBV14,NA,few,CASSQDVNKAYEQYF,TGTGCCAGCAGCCAAGACGTTAACAAAGCCTACGAGCAGTACTTC
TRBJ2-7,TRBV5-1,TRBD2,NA,CASSGVGTSGASYEQYF,TGCGCCAGCAGCGGGGTCGGGACTAGCGGGGCCTCCTACGAGCAGTACTTC
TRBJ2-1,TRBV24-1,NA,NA,CATSPGRSRDNEQFF,TGTGCCACCAGTCCCGGAAGGAGTCGGGACAATGAGCAGTTCTTC
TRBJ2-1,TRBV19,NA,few,CASSYLIHNEQFF,TGTGCCAGTAGCTACCTTATACACAATGAGCAGTTCTTC
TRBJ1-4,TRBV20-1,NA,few,CSARRTDYNEKLFF,TGCAGTGCTAGACGGACAGACTATAATGAAAAACTGTTTTTT
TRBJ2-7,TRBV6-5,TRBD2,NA,CASSYSSLQRESAEQYF,TGTGCCAGCAGTTACTCGTCACTCCAGCGGGAGTCGGCCGAGCAGTACTTC
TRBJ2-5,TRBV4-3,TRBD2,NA,CASSQVLAGGIQETQYF,TGCGCCAGCAGCCAAGTCCTAGCGGGAGGGATCCAAGAGACCCAGTACTTC
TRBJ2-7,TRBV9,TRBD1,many,CASSVGQGAFGEQYF,TGTGCCAGCAGCGTAGGACAGGGGGCCTTTGGGGAGCAGTACTTC
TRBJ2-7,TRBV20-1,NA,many,CSAPWVGYEQYF,TGCAGTGCTCCCTGGGTTGGGTACGAGCAGTACTTC
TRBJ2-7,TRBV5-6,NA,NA,CASSSRPGWGEEQYF,TGTGCCAGCAGCTCAAGGCCGGGCTGGGGAGAGGAGCAGTACTTC
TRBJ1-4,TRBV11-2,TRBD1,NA,CASSSAGTGREKLFF,TGTGCCAGCAGCTCCGCTGGGACAGGACGTGAAAAACTGTTTTTT
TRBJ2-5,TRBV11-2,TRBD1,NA,CASSLGQGSQETQYF,TGTGCCAGCAGCTTAGGACAGGGAAGCCAAGAGACCCAGTACTTC
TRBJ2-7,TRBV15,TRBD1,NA,CATSRVRAGGIYEQYF,TGTGCCACCAGCAGAGTGCGGGCAGGGGGTATCTACGAGCAGTACTTC
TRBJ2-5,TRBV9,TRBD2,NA,CASSVGASGGETQYF,TGTGCCAGCAGCGTAGGGGCTAGCGGGGGTGAGACCCAGTACTTC
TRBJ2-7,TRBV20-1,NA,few,CSARGDSYEQYF,TGCAGTGCTAGAGGCGACTCCTACGAGCAGTACTTC
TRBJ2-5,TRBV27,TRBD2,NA,CASSSGLAEETQYF,TGTGCCAGCAGTTCGGGACTAGCGGAAGAGACCCAGTACTTC
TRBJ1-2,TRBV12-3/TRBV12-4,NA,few,CASSLTDLYGYTF,TGTGCCAGCAGTTTGACAGATCTCTATGGCTACACCTTC
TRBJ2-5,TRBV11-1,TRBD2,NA,CASSLTSGFQYF,TGTGCCAGCAGCTTAACTAGCGGATTCCAGTACTTC
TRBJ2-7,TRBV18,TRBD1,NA,CASSPTGVVYNYEQYF,TGTGCCAGCTCACCCACAGGGGTTGTCTACAACTACGAGCAGTACTTC
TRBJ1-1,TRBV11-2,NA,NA,CASGGTEAFF,TGTGCCAGCGGGGGAACTGAAGCTTTCTTT
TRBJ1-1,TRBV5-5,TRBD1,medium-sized,CASSRTTGAEAFF,TGTGCCAGCAGCCGCACAACAGGGGCTGAAGCTTTCTTT
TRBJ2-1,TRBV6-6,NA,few,CASSYSWAEEDNEQFF,TGTGCCAGCAGTTACTCATGGGCTGAAGAGGACAATGAGCAGTTCTTC
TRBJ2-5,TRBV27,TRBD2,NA,CASSPLTGGETQYF,TGTGCCAGCAGCCCCTTGACGGGGGGAGAGACCCAGTACTTC
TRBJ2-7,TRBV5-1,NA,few,CASRIGELYEQYF,TGCGCCAGCAGAATAGGGGAATTGTACGAGCAGTACTTC
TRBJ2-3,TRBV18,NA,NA,CASSPGTDTQYF,TGTGCCAGCTCACCAGGAACAGATACGCAGTATTTT
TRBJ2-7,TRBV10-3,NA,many,CAMRLVYEQYF,TGTGCCATGAGACTAGTCTACGAGCAGTACTTC
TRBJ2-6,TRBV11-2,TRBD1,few,CATTGASGANVLTF,TGTGCCACGACAGGGGCGAGCGGGGCCAACGTCCTGACTTTC
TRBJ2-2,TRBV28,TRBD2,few,CASLGEGRAGELFF,TGTGCCAGCCTGGGGGAGGGCCGGGCCGGGGAGCTGTTTTTT
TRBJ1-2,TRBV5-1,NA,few,CASSLHDLSDGYTF,TGCGCCAGCAGCTTGCACGACCTTTCGGATGGCTACACCTTC
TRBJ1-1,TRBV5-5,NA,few,CASSLNGEWHTEAFF,TGTGCCAGCAGCTTGAATGGGGAATGGCACACTGAAGCTTTCTTT
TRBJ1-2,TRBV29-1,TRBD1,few,CSVEGTGPNYGYTF,TGCAGCGTTGAGGGGACAGGCCCGAACTATGGCTACACCTTC
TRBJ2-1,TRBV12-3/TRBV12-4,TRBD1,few,CASSSTTPTGTSNEQFF,TGTGCCAGCAGTTCCACTACCCCGACAGGGACAAGCAATGAGCAGTTCTTC
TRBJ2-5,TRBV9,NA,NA,CASSPRDGEYQETQYF,TGTGCCAGCAGCCCCCGGGACGGGGAGTACCAAGAGACCCAGTACTTC
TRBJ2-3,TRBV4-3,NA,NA,CASSPPRADTQYF,TGCGCCAGCAGCCCCCCGAGGGCCGATACGCAGTATTTT
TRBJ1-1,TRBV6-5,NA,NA,CASSYSVERLVEAFF,TGTGCCAGCAGTTATTCGGTCGAAAGGCTGGTTGAAGCTTTCTTT
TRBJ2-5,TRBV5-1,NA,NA,CASSLGLGQETQYF,TGCGCCAGCAGCTTGGGGCTGGGACAAGAGACCCAGTACTTC
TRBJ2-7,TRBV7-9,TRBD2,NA,CASSPRTSGSLYEQYF,TGTGCCAGCAGCCCAAGGACTAGCGGGAGTTTGTACGAGCAGTACTTC
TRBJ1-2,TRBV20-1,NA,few,CSARDSSSDFYGYTF,TGCAGTGCTAGAGATTCATCCAGTGATTTCTATGGCTACACCTTC
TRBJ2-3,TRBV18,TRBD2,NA,CASSRPTSEVTDTQYF,TGTGCCAGCTCCCGGCCGACTAGCGAGGTCACAGATACGCAGTATTTT